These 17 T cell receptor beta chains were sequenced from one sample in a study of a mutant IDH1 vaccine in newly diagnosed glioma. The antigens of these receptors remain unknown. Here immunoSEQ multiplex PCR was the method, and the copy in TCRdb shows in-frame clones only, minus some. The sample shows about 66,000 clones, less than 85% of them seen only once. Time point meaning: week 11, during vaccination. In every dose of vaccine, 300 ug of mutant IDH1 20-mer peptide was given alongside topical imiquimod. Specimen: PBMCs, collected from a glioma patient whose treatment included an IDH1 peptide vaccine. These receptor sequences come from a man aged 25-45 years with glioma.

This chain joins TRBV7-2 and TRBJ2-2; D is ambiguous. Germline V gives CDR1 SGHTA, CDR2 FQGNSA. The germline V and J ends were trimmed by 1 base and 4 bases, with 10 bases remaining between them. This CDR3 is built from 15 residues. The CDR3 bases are TGTGCCAGCAGCTTAGAATTGGGTAGCACCGGGGAGCTGTTTTTT. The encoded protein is CASSLELGSTGELFF.

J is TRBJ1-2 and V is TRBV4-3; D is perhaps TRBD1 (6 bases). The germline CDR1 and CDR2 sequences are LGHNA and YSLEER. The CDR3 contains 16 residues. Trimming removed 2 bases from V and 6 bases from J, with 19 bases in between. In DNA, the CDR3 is TGCGCCAGCAGCCAAAGGATTGGGGAGAGGGGGAATGGCTACACCTTC. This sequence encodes CASSQRIGERGNGYTF.

The chain's CDR3 is CASSRGMAEAFF. In nucleotides, the CDR3 is TGTGCCAGCAGTAGAGGCATGGCTGAAGCTTTCTTT. The chain has TRBV28 and TRBJ1-1; unclear D gene. The CDR3 extends over 12 amino acids. Germline V lookup: CDR1 MDHEN, CDR2 SYDVKM. The V end lost 5 bases, the J end lost 6 bases, and 10 bases lay between the germline ends.

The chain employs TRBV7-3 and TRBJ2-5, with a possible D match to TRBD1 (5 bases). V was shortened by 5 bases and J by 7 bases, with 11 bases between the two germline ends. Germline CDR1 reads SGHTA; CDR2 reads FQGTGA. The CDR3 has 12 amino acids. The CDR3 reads CASSLDTGTQYF. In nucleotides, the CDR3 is TGTGCCAGCAGCCTGGACACAGGGACCCAGTACTTC.

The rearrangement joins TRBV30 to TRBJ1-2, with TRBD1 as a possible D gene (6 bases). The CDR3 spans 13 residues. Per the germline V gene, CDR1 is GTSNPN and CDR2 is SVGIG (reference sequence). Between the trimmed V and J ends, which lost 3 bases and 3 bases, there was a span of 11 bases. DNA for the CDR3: TGTGCCTGGAGCTCGGAGGGGGACTATGGCTACACCTTC. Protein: CAWSSEGDYGYTF. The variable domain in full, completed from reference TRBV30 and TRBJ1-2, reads SQTIHQWPATLVQPVGSPLSLECTVEGTSNPNLYWYRQAAGRGLQLLFYSVGIGQISSEVPQNLSASRPQDRQFILSSKKLLLSDSGFYLCAWSSEGDYGYTFGSGTRLTVV.

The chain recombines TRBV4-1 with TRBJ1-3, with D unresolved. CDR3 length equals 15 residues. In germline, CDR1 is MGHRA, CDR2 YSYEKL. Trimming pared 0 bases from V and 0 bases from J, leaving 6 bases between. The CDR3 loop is CASSQDAISGNTIYF. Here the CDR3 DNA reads TGCGCCAGCAGCCAAGACGCGATCTCTGGAAACACCATATATTTT.

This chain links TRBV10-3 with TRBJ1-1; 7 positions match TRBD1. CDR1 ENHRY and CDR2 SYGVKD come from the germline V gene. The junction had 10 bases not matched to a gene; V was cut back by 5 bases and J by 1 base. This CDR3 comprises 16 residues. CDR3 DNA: TGTGCCATCAGTACCCGGACAGGTCGTGGGAACACTGAAGCTTTCTTT. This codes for CAISTRTGRGNTEAFF.

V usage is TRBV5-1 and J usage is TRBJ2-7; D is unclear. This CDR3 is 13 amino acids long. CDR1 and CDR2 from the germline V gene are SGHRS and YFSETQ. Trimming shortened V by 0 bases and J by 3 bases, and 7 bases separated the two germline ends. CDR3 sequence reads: CASSLGSHYEQYF. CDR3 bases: TGCGCCAGCAGCTTGGGGAGCCACTACGAGCAGTACTTC. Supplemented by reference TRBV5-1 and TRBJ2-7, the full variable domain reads KAGVTQTPRYLIKTRGQQVTLSCSPISGHRSVSWYQQTPGQGLQFLFEYFSETQRNKGNFPGRFSGRQFSNSRSEMNVSTLELGDSALYLCASSLGSHYEQYFGPGTRLTVT.

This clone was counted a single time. CDR3 bases: TGTGCCAGTAGTATAGGGGCCCGGGGCCATCAGCCCCAGCATTTT. Translated, it gives CASSIGARGHQPQHF. The J gene is TRBJ1-5, the V gene TRBV19, with D possibly being TRBD1 (5 bases). V was trimmed by 1 base and J by 5 bases, leaving 12 bases between them. CDR1 LNHDA and CDR2 SQIVND come from the germline V gene (reference sequence). The CDR3 consists of 15 residues.

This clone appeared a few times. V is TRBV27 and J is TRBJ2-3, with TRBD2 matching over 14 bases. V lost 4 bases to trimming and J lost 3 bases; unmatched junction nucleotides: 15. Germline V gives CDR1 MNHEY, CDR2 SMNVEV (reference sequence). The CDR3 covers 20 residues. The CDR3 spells CASSSLRRLAGGPGTDTQYF. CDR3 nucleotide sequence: TGTGCCAGCAGTTCCCTACGTAGACTAGCGGGAGGGCCCGGAACAGATACGCAGTATTTT.

CDR3 sequence (DNA): TGTGCCAGCAGCCCCCGACCCACAGATACGCAGTATTTT. Its translation: CASSPRPTDTQYF. V gene TRBV7-8 combines with J gene TRBJ2-3; D gene ambiguous. This CDR3 region has 13 residues. CDR1 and CDR2 (germline): SGHVS, FQNEAQ. Deletions cut 5 bases from V and 2 bases from J, with 8 bases between.

The CDR3 protein is CASRPLGGSSQETQYF. In nucleotides, the CDR3 is TGTGCCAGCAGACCTCTGGGGGGGAGCAGCCAAGAGACCCAGTACTTC. The V call is TRBV7-8, the J call TRBJ2-5; 7 bases agree with TRBD2. Germline lookup yields CDR1 SGHVS and CDR2 FQNEAQ. This CDR3 is built from 16 residues. The V and J ends lost 6 bases and 1 base, in that order; junction bases with no gene match: 11.

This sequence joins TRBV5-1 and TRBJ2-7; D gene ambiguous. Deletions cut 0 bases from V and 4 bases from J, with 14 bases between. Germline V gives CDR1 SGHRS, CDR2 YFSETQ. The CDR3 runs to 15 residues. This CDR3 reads CASSLGAQGLYEQYF. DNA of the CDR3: TGCGCCAGCAGCTTGGGAGCTCAAGGGCTGTACGAGCAGTACTTC.

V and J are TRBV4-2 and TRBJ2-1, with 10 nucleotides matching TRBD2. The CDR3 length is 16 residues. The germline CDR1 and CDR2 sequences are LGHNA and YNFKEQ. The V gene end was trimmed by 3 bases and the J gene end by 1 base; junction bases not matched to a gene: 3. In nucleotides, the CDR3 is TGTGCCAGCAGCCAGAGACTAGCGGGTTCCTACAATGAGCAGTTCTTC. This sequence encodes CASSQRLAGSYNEQFF.

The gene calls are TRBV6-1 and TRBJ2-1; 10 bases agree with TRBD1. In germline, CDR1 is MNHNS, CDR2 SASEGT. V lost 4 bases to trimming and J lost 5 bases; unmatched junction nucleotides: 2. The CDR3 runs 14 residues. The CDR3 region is CASSGQGADNEQFF. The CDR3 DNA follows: TGTGCCAGCAGTGGACAGGGGGCCGACAATGAGCAGTTCTTC.

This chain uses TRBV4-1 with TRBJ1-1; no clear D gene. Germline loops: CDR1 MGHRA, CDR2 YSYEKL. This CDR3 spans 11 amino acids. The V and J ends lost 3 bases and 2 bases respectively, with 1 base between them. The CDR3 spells CASSHNTEAFF. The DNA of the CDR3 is TGCGCCAGCAGCCACAACACTGAAGCTTTCTTT.

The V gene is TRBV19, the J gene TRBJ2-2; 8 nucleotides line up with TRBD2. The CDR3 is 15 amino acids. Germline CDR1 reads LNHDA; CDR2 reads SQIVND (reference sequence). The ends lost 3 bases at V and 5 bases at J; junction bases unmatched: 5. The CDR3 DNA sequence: TGTGCCAGTAGTATCGGGAGGGTTTGGACCGGGGAGCTGTTTTTT. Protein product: CASSIGRVWTGELFF.